The 21 T cell receptor beta chains below come from one sample, sequenced in a study of blood T cell repertoires in COVID-19. Data came from immunoSEQ multiplex PCR; TCRdb stores just in-frame clones and leaves some out. The data hold roughly 330,000 clones, with about nine tenths observed a single time. Sequencing was done on a sample of PBMCs or T cells enriched from blood (not recorded which). Receptors originate from a woman between 18 and 30 years old who had recovered from COVID-19.

The chain uses TRBV5-1 and TRBJ2-3; D is unclear. Trimming removed 9 bases from V and 0 bases from J, with 8 bases in between. Germline loops: CDR1 SGHRS, CDR2 YFSETQ. This CDR3 spans 12 amino acids. CDR3 sequence reads: CANIQSTDTQYF. As DNA, the CDR3 is TGCGCCAACATACAGAGCACAGATACGCAGTATTTT.

The genes are TRBV7-9 and TRBJ2-6, with D possibly TRBD2 on 5 matching bases. The CDR3 has 19 residues. The V gene lost 4 bases and the J gene lost 4 bases, with 23 bases spanning the gap. Per the germline V gene, CDR1 is SEHNR and CDR2 is FQNEAQ (reference sequence). The DNA of the CDR3 is TGTGCCAGCAGCTCGCCCCTTGACGAGGGTCTCTACGGGGCCAACGTCCTGACTTTC. It translates to CASSSPLDEGLYGANVLTF.

The CDR3 here is CASSLGSTGSYEQYF. CDR3 in DNA: TGTGCCAGCAGTTTAGGTTCGACAGGGTCCTACGAGCAGTACTTC. The rearrangement joins TRBV28 to TRBJ2-7, with 7 bases fitting TRBD1. Germline CDR1 reads MDHEN; CDR2 reads SYDVKM. The CDR3 spans 15 residues. The V gene end was trimmed by 2 bases and the J gene end by 1 base; junction bases not matched to a gene: 5. Together with reference TRBV28 and TRBJ2-7, the CDR3 gives the full variable domain: DVKVTQSSRYLVKRTGEKVFLECVQDMDHENMFWYRQDPGLGLRLIYFSYDVKMKEKGDIPEGYSVSREKKERFSLILESASTNQTSMYLCASSLGSTGSYEQYFGPGTRLTVT.

The V gene is TRBV7-2, the J gene TRBJ1-2, with D possibly being TRBD1 (5 bases). Trimming cost V 3 bases and J 4 bases, with 12 bases left between them. Germline lookup yields CDR1 SGHTA and CDR2 FQGNSA. This CDR3 region has 14 residues. The CDR3 DNA follows: TGTGCCAGCAGCTTTGGGGGGATTGGCTATGGCTACACCTTC. Translated: CASSFGGIGYGYTF.

The V and J genes are TRBV3-1 (or the pseudogene TRBV3-2) and TRBJ2-7, with TRBD2 as a possible D gene (5 bases). The CDR3 is 14 amino acids. The V and J ends lost 1 base and 6 bases respectively, with 13 bases between them. Germline CDR1 is LGHDT and CDR2 is YNNKEL (reference sequence). CDR3: CASSQVWGESEQYF. The CDR3 DNA is TGTGCCAGCAGCCAAGTGTGGGGAGAATCCGAGCAGTACTTC.

This clone was observed once. J is TRBJ2-3 and V is TRBV29-1; TRBD2 aligns across 7 bases. J lost 4 bases, V lost 2 bases, and 0 bases had no gene match. Germline assignment: CDR1 SQVTM and CDR2 ANQGSEA. This CDR3 contains 12 residues. Here the CDR3 reads CSVESGADTQYF. The CDR3, as DNA: TGCAGCGTTGAAAGCGGGGCAGATACGCAGTATTTT.

The chain combines TRBV2 with TRBJ2-5, with a weak D call TRBD1 (6 bases). CDR3 length: 15 residues. V was clipped by 2 bases and J by 4 bases, with 14 bases between them. Germline V CDR1 and CDR2: SNHLY, FYNNEI. CDR3 region: CASSESPGARETQYF. The CDR3 bases are TGTGCCAGCAGTGAAAGCCCAGGGGCAAGAGAGACCCAGTACTTC.

The chain recombines TRBV2 with TRBJ1-5; no clear D. In germline, CDR1 is SNHLY, CDR2 FYNNEI. Trimming shortened V by 2 bases and J by 6 bases, and 8 bases separated the two germline ends. The length of the CDR3 is 13 residues. In DNA form, the CDR3 reads TGTGCCAGCAGTGAATCAGGTGTTCAGCCCCAGCATTTT. This gives the protein CASSESGVQPQHF. Full variable domain (remainder filled in from reference TRBV2 and TRBJ1-5): EPEVTQTPSHQVTQMGQEVILRCVPISNHLYFYWYRQILGQKVEFLVSFYNNEISEKSEIFDDQFSVERPDGSNFTLKIRSTKLEDSAMYFCASSESGVQPQHFGDGTRLSIL.

Only one count was recorded for this clone. The chain joins TRBV7-9 to TRBJ2-7; weak D call: TRBD1 (6 bases). The CDR3 runs 17 residues. Germline V gives CDR1 SEHNR, CDR2 FQNEAQ (reference sequence). Trimming took 1 base from V and 5 from J, leaving 21 bases between them. CDR3 sequence reads: CASSLEMGQGITHEQYF. The DNA of the CDR3 is TGTGCCAGCAGCTTAGAAATGGGGCAGGGGATAACGCACGAGCAGTACTTC.

This chain joins TRBV25-1 and TRBJ1-2, with a tentative D call TRBD1 (5 bases). Deletions cut 8 bases from V and 4 bases from J, with 17 bases between. The CDR3 contains 14 residues. Germline-derived CDR1 and CDR2 are MGHDK and SYGVNS. This chain's CDR3 is CASRRGGEAYGYTF. DNA of the CDR3: TGTGCCAGCCGACGCGGAGGGGAGGCCTATGGCTACACCTTC.

About this clone: Other DNA sequences from this sample encode an identical CDR3 as well. This rearrangement joins TRBV2 to TRBJ2-1; 13 nucleotides align to TRBD2. The junction had 3 bases not matched to a gene; V was cut back by 6 bases and J by 4 bases. The V gene's germline CDR1 is SNHLY and CDR2 FYNNEI. The length of the CDR3 is 15 residues. CDR3 loop: CASSEGLAGYNEQFF. The CDR3 DNA reads as TGTGCCAGCAGCGAGGGACTAGCGGGATACAATGAGCAGTTCTTC.

The chain is built from TRBV12-3 or TRBV12-4 and TRBJ1-2; 8 bases fit TRBD1. Germline trimming cut 2 bases from V and 7 bases from J; bases unmatched to any gene: 3. CDR3 size: 13 residues. CDR3 DNA: TGTGCCAGCAGTTTAATCGGGACAGGTGGCTACACCTTC. Its protein product is CASSLIGTGGYTF.

This sequence joins TRBV11-2 and TRBJ2-2; 9 bases align to TRBD1. V lost 7 bases, J lost 4 bases, and 7 bases stayed unmatched. There are 15 residues in the CDR3. Germline values: CDR1 SGHAT, CDR2 FQNNGV. Written as DNA, the CDR3 is TGTGCCAGCACCCGGGGACAGGGCTCCACCGGGGAGCTGTTTTTT. This sequence encodes CASTRGQGSTGELFF.

V is TRBV30 and J is TRBJ1-1, with D possibly TRBD1 on 6 matching bases. V lost 4 bases and J 6 bases, leaving 12 bases between the germline ends. Germline V gives CDR1 GTSNPN, CDR2 SVGIG (reference sequence). The CDR3 is made up of 12 amino acids. This CDR3 is CAWTRDIAEAFF. As DNA, the CDR3 is TGTGCCTGGACTCGGGACATTGCTGAAGCTTTCTTT.

J is TRBJ1-5 and V is TRBV19; unclear D gene. Looked up from germline, CDR1 is LNHDA and CDR2 is SQIVND (reference sequence). V dropped 6 bases and J dropped 5 bases, with 17 bases sitting between them. The CDR3 consists of 15 residues. The CDR3 is CASRERHPIYQPQHF. CDR3 in DNA: TGTGCCAGTAGGGAGAGGCACCCTATCTATCAGCCCCAGCATTTT.

CDR3 protein: CASSAPGQGNTEAFF. CDR3 sequence (DNA): TGTGCCAGCAGCGCCCCGGGACAGGGGAACACTGAAGCTTTCTTT. The V call is TRBV9, the J call TRBJ1-1; 9 positions agree with TRBD1. With V trimmed by 3 bases and J by 1 base, 4 bases remained unmatched. Germline V lookup: CDR1 SGDLS, CDR2 YYNGEE. This CDR3 contains 15 residues.

The rearrangement links TRBV19 to TRBJ1-2; D gene uncertain. Germline CDR1 LNHDA, CDR2 SQIVND (reference sequence). V lost 11 bases to trimming and J lost 4 bases, with 17 bases between them. The CDR3 is 13 amino acids. CDR3 region: CAVRESFGYGYTF. Written as DNA, the CDR3 is TGTGCCGTCCGAGAGTCCTTCGGCTATGGCTACACCTTC.

The genes are TRBV19 and TRBJ1-6, with 10 bases matching TRBD1. V lost 6 bases, J lost 8 bases, and 7 bases stayed unmatched. Germline V gene lookup returns CDR1 LNHDA and CDR2 SQIVND (reference sequence). The CDR3 loop spans 15 amino acids. The CDR3 DNA reads as TGTGCCAGTAGCCTGGACAGGGGGACGGATTCACCCCTCCACTTT. Protein sequence: CASSLDRGTDSPLHF.

This clone was detected a few times. This chain links TRBV7-6 with TRBJ1-6; D is uncertain. The germline V gene has CDR1 SGHVS and CDR2 FNYEAQ. V lost 5 bases and J 7 bases, leaving 18 bases between the germline ends. The CDR3 contains 16 residues. As DNA, the CDR3 is TGTGCCAGCAGCGTAGAGGCGAATCTCGGGAATTCACCCCTCCACTTT. Protein sequence: CASSVEANLGNSPLHF.

Ten or more counts support this clone. This chain connects TRBV10-1 to TRBJ2-4; D possibly corresponds to TRBD2 (6 bases). The germline gives CDR1 WNHNN, CDR2 SYGVQD (reference sequence). V lost 3 bases and J lost 2, with 14 bases in between. The CDR3 covers 16 residues. CDR3 DNA: TGCGCCAGCAGTGAAAGTCAGGAGGGACCCAAAAACATTCAGTACTTC. This gives the protein CASSESQEGPKNIQYF.

This CDR3 reads CASSLGVYEQYF. CDR3 bases: TGTGCCAGCAGCCTCGGGGTCTACGAGCAGTACTTC. This chain joins TRBV3-1 (or the pseudogene TRBV3-2) and TRBJ2-7; D may be TRBD2 (5 bases). Germline assignment: CDR1 LGHDT and CDR2 YNNKEL (reference sequence). The V end lost 4 bases, the J end lost 3 bases, and 7 bases lay between the germline ends. CDR3 size: 12 residues.